This TCR beta chain was captured by sequencing in a study of Graves' ophthalmopathy and Graves' hyperthyroidism. Overall study results and limits: Researchers report that a 13-signature model separated ophthalmopathy from stable hyperthyroidism, posting about 87% sensitivity and roughly 81% specificity. Blood repertoires reportedly contained most expanded thyroid clonotypes above 0.001 frequency.

Using RNA transcripts, the TCR beta CDR3 regions were amplified. First-round RT-PCR relied on HTBI primers, and a second-round multiplex PCR came next. Using its own MiXCR run on the multiplex PCR reads, TCRdb lists one record per CDR3 protein. This repertoire shows some 200,000 distinct CDR3 sequences, less than 30% found once; its top ten account for 8.5% to 9.5%. For donors with ophthalmopathy, the disease showed moderate-to-severe activity, reached CAS ≥3 and NOSPECS ≥4, and had lasted under 3 months. V shed 5 bases and J 8 bases; nucleotides not matched to a gene: 5. The length of the CDR3 is 12 residues. Germline assignment: CDR1 MDHEN and CDR2 SYDVKM. This clonotype has more than one count but fewer than ten. What it recognizes is unknown.

V usage is TRBV28 and J usage is TRBJ1-2; TRBD1 aligns across 7 bases. This sequence was found in a man aged 50-60 years with Graves' ophthalmopathy. Sequencing was performed on peripheral blood. CDR3 in amino acids: CASSAGQFGYTF. Written as DNA, the CDR3 is TGTGCCAGCAGTGCGGGACAGTTCGGCTACACCTTC.